These 14 T cell receptor beta chains share one sample of origin, sequenced in a study of Graves' ophthalmopathy and Graves' hyperthyroidism. Amplification from RNA transcripts yielded the TCR beta CDR3 regions. The workflow started with a first-round RT-PCR run with HTBI primers and then moved on to a second-round multiplex PCR. Each CDR3 protein is one row after TCRdb ran MiXCR on the multiplex PCR reads. The repertoire holds fewer than 600,000 distinct CDR3 sequences, with 13% to 15% as singletons. What was sequenced was blood. Every receptor here comes from a woman aged 25 to 39 with Graves' ophthalmopathy.

This clonotype was counted a few times. This sequence joins TRBV12-3 or TRBV12-4 and TRBJ1-5; 10 bases agree with TRBD1. With 6 bases clipped from V and 7 bases from J, the junction kept 6 bases outside the gene matches. The CDR3 loop spans 14 amino acids. The DNA for the CDR3 is TGTGCCAGCAGAGACAGGGGGCTACGGCAGCCCCAGCATTTT. Its translation: CASRDRGLRQPQHF.

The chain has TRBV6-1 and TRBJ2-3; 7 positions match TRBD1. Unmatched junction bases numbered 6, after V lost 7 bases and J lost 2 bases. Germline V CDR1 and CDR2: MNHNS, SASEGT. The CDR3 has 14 amino acids. The CDR3 protein is CASNPTGYTDTQYF. The CDR3 region has the DNA TGTGCCAGCAATCCGACAGGGTACACAGATACGCAGTATTTT.

In its sample, this clonotype was seen many times. The chain is built from TRBV12-3 or TRBV12-4 and TRBJ2-5; possibly TRBD2 for D (5 bases). Trimming took off 5 bases at V and 5 bases at J, with 15 bases between the two ends. The CDR3 spans 14 residues. CDR3 region: CASSIEDLGETQYF. In nucleotides, the CDR3 is TGTGCCAGCAGTATTGAGGACTTAGGGGAGACCCAGTACTTC.

This clonotype appeared many times. The V and J genes are TRBV11-2 and TRBJ1-6, with D possibly TRBD1 on 5 matching bases. This CDR3 has 16 amino acids. Trimming removed 2 bases at V and 7 bases at J, with 15 bases between. CDR1 SGHAT and CDR2 FQNNGV come from the germline V gene. The DNA for the CDR3 is TGTGCCAGCAGCTTATACCCAGGGCGGTTGAATTCACCCCTCCACTTT. Translating it yields CASSLYPGRLNSPLHF.

This clonotype was seen at least ten times. The chain uses TRBV29-1 and TRBJ2-7; D gene unclear. Trimming cost V 3 bases and J 6 bases, with 15 bases left between them. The CDR3 is 13 amino acids. Germline V lookup: CDR1 SQVTM, CDR2 ANQGSEA. CDR3 coding DNA: TGCAGCGTTGAGAGTCTAGAGAAGAGCGAGCAGTACTTC. Amino acids: CSVESLEKSEQYF.

This clonotype was seen repeatedly, ten times or more. The V and J genes are TRBV12-3 or TRBV12-4 and TRBJ2-7, with 7 positions matching TRBD2. The CDR3 length is 14 residues. After removal of 3 bases from V and 2 bases from J, the junction contained 4 bases not matched to a gene. In nucleotides, the CDR3 is TGTGCCAGCAGTTTGGGGGGAGGGCCCTACGAGCAGTACTTC. It encodes CASSLGGGPYEQYF.

This clonotype was counted at least ten times. The CDR3 nucleotides read TGTGCCAGCAACGATCGCCGCCGAGACAGTGGTTTGGGCCAAGAGACCCAGTACTTC. Its translation is CASNDRRRDSGLGQETQYF. J is TRBJ2-5 and V is TRBV28; TRBD1 might be the D (5 bases). The germline V gene encodes CDR1 MDHEN and CDR2 SYDVKM. The CDR3 loop spans 19 amino acids. V was shortened by 7 bases and J by 1 base, with 28 bases between the two germline ends.

The chain couples TRBV30 to TRBJ1-1; TRBD1 is a possible D gene (5 bases). CDR3 length: 13 residues. The ends were cut back, 2 bases at V and 5 bases at J, with 12 bases in the middle. Germline CDR1 is GTSNPN and CDR2 is SVGIG (reference sequence). The CDR3 reads CAWSQDGGTEAFF. The CDR3 DNA sequence: TGTGCCTGGAGTCAGGACGGGGGGACTGAAGCTTTCTTT.

In its sample, this clonotype was seen many times. The CDR3 DNA follows: TGTGCCAGCAGTCCGGGGCAGTTGCACTATGGCTACACCTTC. Translating gives CASSPGQLHYGYTF. This chain connects TRBV28 to TRBJ1-2; weak D call: TRBD1 (5 bases). The CDR3 has 14 residues. Trimming shortened V by 5 bases and J by 3 bases, and 13 bases separated the two germline ends. In germline, CDR1 is MDHEN, CDR2 SYDVKM.

The chain is built from TRBV3-1 and TRBJ2-5, with TRBD1 matching over 9 bases. From germline, CDR1 is LGHDT and CDR2 YNNKEL (reference sequence). CDR3 length: 16 residues. J was trimmed by 2 bases and V by 5 bases; bases with no gene match: 9. The DNA of the CDR3 is TGTGCCAGCAGCGACACAGGGGGCATTTTACAAGAGACCCAGTACTTC. Translating gives CASSDTGGILQETQYF.

This clonotype was observed a handful of times. The chain combines TRBV30 with TRBJ2-7; D uncertain. Germline V CDR1 and CDR2: GTSNPN, SVGIG (reference sequence). The CDR3 runs 10 residues. V was cut by 3 bases and J by 3 bases, with 3 bases left in between. The CDR3 sequence is CAWRGYEQYF. As DNA, the CDR3 is TGTGCCTGGAGGGGCTACGAGCAGTACTTC. The complete variable domain, with remaining parts taken from reference TRBV30 and TRBJ2-7, reads SQTIHQWPATLVQPVGSPLSLECTVEGTSNPNLYWYRQAAGRGLQLLFYSVGIGQISSEVPQNLSASRPQDRQFILSSKKLLLSDSGFYLCAWRGYEQYFGPGTRLTVT.

The V and J genes are TRBV30 and TRBJ2-2; D gene unclear. The CDR3 spans 14 residues. The V gene lost 1 base and the J gene lost 1 base, with 7 bases spanning the gap. Germline lookup yields CDR1 GTSNPN and CDR2 SVGIG (reference sequence). The chain's CDR3 is CAWSGGRNTGELFF. The DNA of the CDR3 is TGTGCCTGGAGTGGCGGAAGGAACACCGGGGAGCTGTTTTTT.

This clonotype showed up many times. The chain recombines TRBV7-2 with TRBJ1-3, with 10 bases lining up with TRBD1. The CDR3 spans 15 residues. J lost 4 bases, V lost 5 bases, and 5 bases had no gene match. CDR1 is SGHTA and CDR2 is FQGNSA in the germline V gene. The CDR3 DNA reads as TGTGCCAGCAGCGGGACAGGGGCCCACGGAAACACCATATATTTT. As protein: CASSGTGAHGNTIYF.

This clonotype appeared a few times. The gene calls are TRBV3-1 and TRBJ1-2; TRBD1 matches at 9 bases. Germline V gene data show CDR1 as LGHDT and CDR2 as YNNKEL (reference sequence). The V and J ends lost 0 bases and 2 bases, in that order; junction bases with no gene match: 13. This CDR3 spans 19 amino acids. For the CDR3, the DNA is TGTGCCAGCAGCCAAGATGTCTGGTACAGGGGGCGGCCCAACTATGGCTACACCTTC. Protein product: CASSQDVWYRGRPNYGYTF.